One and the same sample provided the 26 T cell receptor beta chains below, sequenced in a study of blood T cell repertoires in COVID-19 (dated by TCRdb to the early 2020s). Library preparation was by the immunoSEQ multiplex PCR assay. This is the immuneACCESS table as TCRdb keeps it, with only in-frame sequences that have V and J called. A part of the clones is gone; compared with another copy, unresolved V genes explain less than half, and the rest is unexplained. In this sample the table shows tens of thousands of clones, about four fifths of which occur a single time. The ten largest clones represent 18% of the sample. The sample taken for sequencing was peripheral blood. Receptor source: a human donor in a cohort sampled during active COVID-19.

The rearrangement joins TRBV2 to TRBJ1-2; TRBD1 aligns across 11 bases. The germline gives CDR1 SNHLY, CDR2 FYNNEI. Losses at the gene ends were 5 bases for V and 3 bases for J; bases not matched to a gene: 5. CDR3 length: 15 amino acids. CDR3: CASSRDRGMDYGYTF. CDR3 nucleotide sequence: TGTGCCAGCAGTCGGGACAGGGGGATGGACTATGGCTACACCTTC.

This chain uses TRBV4-3 with TRBJ1-4; TRBD1 aligns across 9 bases. The trim removed 5 bases at V and 8 bases at J, leaving 6 bases unmatched. The CDR3 has 14 residues. Germline V gives CDR1 LGHNA, CDR2 YSLEER. The CDR3 sequence is CASSLDRGSEKLFF. The CDR3 nucleotides read TGCGCCAGCAGCTTGGACAGGGGAAGCGAAAAACTGTTTTTT.

In this sample, this clone turned up once. The rearrangement uses TRBV3-1 (or the pseudogene TRBV3-2) and TRBJ1-1; 9 bases are shared with TRBD1. Germline V gives CDR1 LGHDT, CDR2 YNNKEL (reference sequence). V trimming: 6 bases; J trimming: 6 bases; junction bases outside the gene matches: 8. The CDR3 has 14 amino acids. The CDR3 is CASRDRGIDAEAFF. CDR3 DNA: TGTGCCAGCAGGGACAGGGGAATTGATGCTGAAGCTTTCTTT.

In its sample, this clone was seen once. This rearrangement joins TRBV7-8 to TRBJ1-1, with 9 nucleotides matching TRBD1. The CDR3 contains 17 residues. Looked up from germline, CDR1 is SGHVS and CDR2 is FQNEAQ. V gave up 0 bases and J gave up 0 bases; unmatched junction bases: 5. CDR3 in amino acids: CASSLAGQGALNTEAFF. DNA for the CDR3: TGTGCCAGCAGCTTAGCGGGACAGGGAGCCTTGAACACTGAAGCTTTCTTT. The entire variable domain, with the rest obtained from reference TRBV7-8 and TRBJ1-1, is as follows: GAGVSQSPRYKVAKRGQDVALRCDPISGHVSLFWYQQALGQGPEFLTYFQNEAQLDKSGLPSDRFFAERPEGSVSTLKIQRTQQEDSAVYLCASSLAGQGALNTEAFFGQGTRLTVV.

The chain uses TRBV4-2 and TRBJ2-4; tentatively, D is TRBD2 (5 bases). The CDR3 runs 12 residues. The germline CDR1 and CDR2 sequences are LGHNA and YNFKEQ. Trimming took 1 base from V and 8 from J, leaving 6 bases between them. The DNA of the CDR3 is TGTGCCAGCAGCCAAGGAGCGGACATTCAGTACTTC. Protein product: CASSQGADIQYF.

CDR3 in amino acids: CASSLGTGGTEAFF. CDR3 bases: TGTGCCAGCAGTCTTGGGACAGGGGGAACTGAAGCTTTCTTT. The rearrangement joins TRBV3-1 (or the pseudogene TRBV3-2) to TRBJ1-1; 11 bases line up with TRBD1. Germline CDR1 LGHDT, CDR2 YNNKEL (reference sequence). The CDR3 length is 14 residues. Losses at the gene ends were 6 bases for V and 5 bases for J; bases not matched to a gene: 5.

The count of this clone is one. The V call is TRBV18, the J call TRBJ2-5; D is perhaps TRBD2 (5 bases). This CDR3 contains 13 residues. Germline V gene sequence: CDR1 KGHSH, CDR2 LQKENI. Deletions cut 4 bases from V and 2 bases from J, with 8 bases between. CDR3 region: CASSRGSQETQYF. CDR3 in DNA: TGTGCCAGCTCACGCGGGTCTCAAGAGACCCAGTACTTC.

The chain combines TRBV7-9 with TRBJ2-7, with TRBD1 matching over 8 bases. This CDR3 comprises 15 residues. Germline CDR1 is SEHNR and CDR2 is FQNEAQ (reference sequence). Trimming at V came to 3 bases and at J to 5 bases, leaving 9 bases not matched to a gene. The CDR3 nucleotides are TGTGCCAGCAGCTTCCGGACAGGGATTTGGGACGAGCAGTACTTC. Amino acid sequence: CASSFRTGIWDEQYF.

The chain has TRBV25-1 and TRBJ1-3, with D unresolved. The V and J ends lost 6 bases and 0 bases respectively, with 6 bases between them. The germline gives CDR1 MGHDK, CDR2 SYGVNS. There are 13 residues in the CDR3. CDR3 loop: CASRPGSGNTIYF. The DNA for the CDR3 is TGTGCCAGCAGGCCGGGCTCTGGAAACACCATATATTTT. Full variable domain (rest looked up from reference TRBV25-1 and TRBJ1-3): EADIYQTPRYLVIGTGKKITLECSQTMGHDKMYWYQQDPGMELHLIHYSYGVNSTEKGDLSSESTVSRIRTEHFPLTLESARPSHTSQYLCASRPGSGNTIYFGEGSWLTVV.

J is TRBJ2-3 and V is TRBV10-3; TRBD1 matches at 8 bases. Trimming took 9 bases from V and 0 from J; bases not matched to a gene: 5. Germline V lookup: CDR1 ENHRY, CDR2 SYGVKD. This CDR3 spans 14 amino acids. The CDR3 is CAIHRDRSTDTQYF. The CDR3 nucleotides read TGTGCCATACACCGGGACAGGAGCACAGATACGCAGTATTTT.

The rearrangement joins TRBV5-8 to TRBJ1-4, with D maybe TRBD1 (6 bases). The V gene's germline CDR1 is SGHTS and CDR2 YDEGEE. Trimming took off 4 bases at V and 0 bases at J, with 13 bases between the two ends. CDR3 size: 16 residues. CDR3 amino acids: CASSVTGFATNEKLFF. As DNA, the CDR3 is TGTGCCAGCAGCGTGACAGGATTCGCAACTAATGAAAAACTGTTTTTT.

The V gene is TRBV29-1, the J gene TRBJ1-3, with a possible D match to TRBD1 (5 bases). The germline V and J ends were trimmed by 7 bases and 0 bases, with 13 bases remaining between them. The length of the CDR3 is 14 residues. The V gene's germline CDR1 is SQVTM and CDR2 ANQGSEA. The CDR3 DNA follows: TGCAGCGCTACCGGGGGGTTCTCTGGAAACACCATATATTTT. This codes for CSATGGFSGNTIYF.

The rearrangement links TRBV14 to TRBJ2-7; D is uncertain. Per the germline V gene, CDR1 is SGHDN and CDR2 is FVKESK. The CDR3 contains 12 residues. Trimming took 9 bases from V and 2 from J, leaving 11 bases between them. The CDR3 is CASSGHPYEQYF. The CDR3 DNA sequence: TGTGCCAGTTCAGGTCATCCCTACGAGCAGTACTTC.

The rearrangement uses TRBV5-1 and TRBJ1-1, with D perhaps matching TRBD1 (5 bases). The germline V gene has CDR1 SGHRS and CDR2 YFSETQ. Trimming took off 5 bases at V and 1 base at J, with 9 bases between the two ends. This CDR3 spans 13 amino acids. In DNA, the CDR3 is TGCGCCAGCAGATACGACAGGAACACTGAAGCTTTCTTT. It yields the protein CASRYDRNTEAFF. Full variable domain (outside the CDR3, taken from reference TRBV5-1 and TRBJ1-1): KAGVTQTPRYLIKTRGQQVTLSCSPISGHRSVSWYQQTPGQGLQFLFEYFSETQRNKGNFPGRFSGRQFSNSRSEMNVSTLELGDSALYLCASRYDRNTEAFFGQGTRLTVV.

V is TRBV11-1 and J is TRBJ2-7, with D unresolved. V dropped 3 bases and J dropped 2 bases, with 11 bases sitting between them. Germline CDR1 reads SGHAT; CDR2 reads FQDESV (reference sequence). This CDR3 region has 14 residues. CDR3 region: CASSLSRLPYEQYF. The CDR3 DNA reads TGTGCCAGCAGCTTGTCCAGACTTCCCTACGAGCAGTACTTC.

This rearrangement joins TRBV5-4 to TRBJ1-1, with D uncertain. The CDR3 runs 15 residues. Between the trimmed V and J ends, which lost 7 bases and 3 bases, there was a span of 19 bases. Germline loops: CDR1 SGHNT, CDR2 YYREEE (reference sequence). DNA for the CDR3: TGTGCCAGCGCGCCGTTGGCAGGAGGTTACACTGAAGCTTTCTTT. The encoded protein is CASAPLAGGYTEAFF.

This chain joins TRBV18 and TRBJ1-6; the D is unclear. This CDR3 has 20 residues. Germline V gene data show CDR1 as KGHSH and CDR2 as LQKENI. The V end lost 1 base, the J end lost 0 bases, and 19 bases lay between the germline ends. CDR3: CASSPRRILQQGSYNSPLHF. In DNA form, the CDR3 reads TGTGCCAGCTCACCACGGCGAATCTTACAGCAAGGCTCCTATAATTCACCCCTCCACTTT.

The V call is TRBV4-1, the J call TRBJ2-7; weak D call: TRBD1 (6 bases). The germline gives CDR1 MGHRA, CDR2 YSYEKL. The CDR3 length is 14 residues. The V end lost 2 bases, the J end lost 4 bases, and 12 bases lay between the germline ends. CDR3 protein: CASSQISGVYEQYF. CDR3 DNA: TGCGCCAGCAGCCAAATATCAGGGGTTTACGAGCAGTACTTC.

J is TRBJ1-4 and V is TRBV4-1, with 8 nucleotides matching TRBD1. Losses at the gene ends were 2 bases for V and 0 bases for J; bases not matched to a gene: 5. There are 17 residues in the CDR3. Germline V gene lookup returns CDR1 MGHRA and CDR2 YSYEKL. CDR3 in amino acids: CASSQTGQGTTNEKLFF. CDR3 DNA sequence: TGCGCCAGCAGCCAAACCGGACAGGGCACAACTAATGAAAAACTGTTTTTT.

This chain links TRBV6-2 or TRBV6-3 with TRBJ2-7; no definite D call. CDR3 length: 12 amino acids. V was clipped by 6 bases and J by 4 bases, with 10 bases between them. The V gene's germline CDR1 is MNHEY and CDR2 SVGEGT. The CDR3 loop is CASSPLGYEQYF. In DNA form, the CDR3 reads TGTGCCAGCAGCCCCCTCGGGTACGAGCAGTACTTC.

The V call is TRBV19, the J call TRBJ1-4; perhaps TRBD1 as D (6 bases). V was trimmed by 6 bases and J by 7 bases, leaving 18 bases between them. CDR1 and CDR2 from the germline V gene are LNHDA and SQIVND (reference sequence). CDR3 length: 15 amino acids. CDR3 residues: CASRSNGEGGEKLFF. The CDR3 DNA sequence: TGTGCCAGTAGGTCCAACGGGGAAGGGGGTGAAAAACTGTTTTTT.

The chain recombines TRBV2 with TRBJ1-2, with a possible D match to TRBD1 (5 bases). Germline values: CDR1 SNHLY, CDR2 FYNNEI. The CDR3 contains 14 residues. V dropped 5 bases and J dropped 2 bases, with 12 bases sitting between them. CDR3 loop: CASSKGAPNYGYTF. In DNA, the CDR3 is TGTGCCAGCAGTAAAGGGGCGCCGAACTATGGCTACACCTTC.

The J gene is TRBJ2-3, the V gene TRBV9; D might be TRBD2 (6 bases). The V and J ends lost 2 bases and 1 base respectively, with 8 bases between them. The CDR3 is 14 residues long. Germline V gives CDR1 SGDLS, CDR2 YYNGEE. The CDR3 nucleotides read TGTGCCAGCAGCGTCCGCGGGGGCACAGATACGCAGTATTTT. It yields the protein CASSVRGGTDTQYF.

This clone was seen more than once but under ten times. This chain uses TRBV18 with TRBJ2-5, with 9 bases that match TRBD1. The CDR3 extends over 15 amino acids. The V and J ends lost 3 bases and 8 bases, in that order; junction bases with no gene match: 10. Germline lookup yields CDR1 KGHSH and CDR2 LQKENI. CDR3: CASSPTGTGSVTQYF. CDR3 coding DNA: TGTGCCAGCTCACCCACCGGGACAGGGTCCGTCACCCAGTACTTC.

The chain employs TRBV6-1 and TRBJ2-6; possible D gene TRBD1, 5 bases. The V gene's germline CDR1 is MNHNS and CDR2 SASEGT. The CDR3 has 16 amino acids. Trimming left V 3 bases short and J 1 base short, with 10 bases between. In DNA, the CDR3 is TGTGCCAGCAGTGAGACAGCTAATTCTGGGGCCAACGTCCTGACTTTC. Encoded protein: CASSETANSGANVLTF.

The V call is TRBV6-2 or TRBV6-3, the J call TRBJ2-5, with 7 bases lining up with TRBD2. The V segment lost 6 bases and the J segment 5 bases; nucleotides outside the gene matches: 0. CDR3 size: 11 residues. The V gene's germline CDR1 is MNHEY and CDR2 SVGEGT. CDR3: CASSGRETQYF. CDR3 DNA: TGTGCCAGCAGCGGGAGGGAGACCCAGTACTTC.